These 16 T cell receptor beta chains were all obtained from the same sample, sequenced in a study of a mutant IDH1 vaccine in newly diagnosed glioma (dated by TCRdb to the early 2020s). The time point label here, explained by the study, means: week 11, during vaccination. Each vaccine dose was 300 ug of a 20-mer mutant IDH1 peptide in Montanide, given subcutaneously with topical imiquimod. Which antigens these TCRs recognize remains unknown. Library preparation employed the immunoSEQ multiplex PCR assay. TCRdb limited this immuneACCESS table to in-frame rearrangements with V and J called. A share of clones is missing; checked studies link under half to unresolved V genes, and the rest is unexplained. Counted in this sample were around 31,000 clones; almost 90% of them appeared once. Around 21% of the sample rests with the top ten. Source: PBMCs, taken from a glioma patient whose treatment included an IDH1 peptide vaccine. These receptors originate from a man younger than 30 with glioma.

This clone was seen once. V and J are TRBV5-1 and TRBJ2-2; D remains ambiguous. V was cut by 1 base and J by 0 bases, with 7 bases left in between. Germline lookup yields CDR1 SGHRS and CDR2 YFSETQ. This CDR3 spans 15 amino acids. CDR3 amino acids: CASSLSPTNTGELFF. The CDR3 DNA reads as TGCGCCAGCAGCTTGAGTCCTACGAACACCGGGGAGCTGTTTTTT.

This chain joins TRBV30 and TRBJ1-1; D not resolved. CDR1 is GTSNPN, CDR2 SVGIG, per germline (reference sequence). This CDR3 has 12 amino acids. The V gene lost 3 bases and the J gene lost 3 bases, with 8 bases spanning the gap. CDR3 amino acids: CAWRYAHTEAFF. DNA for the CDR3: TGTGCCTGGAGATACGCCCACACTGAAGCTTTCTTT.

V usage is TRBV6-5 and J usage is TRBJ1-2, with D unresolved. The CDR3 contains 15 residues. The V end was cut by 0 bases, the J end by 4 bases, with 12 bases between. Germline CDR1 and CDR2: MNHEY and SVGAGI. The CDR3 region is CASSYSSSFSYGYTF. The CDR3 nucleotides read TGTGCCAGCAGTTACTCGAGCAGTTTTTCCTATGGCTACACCTTC.

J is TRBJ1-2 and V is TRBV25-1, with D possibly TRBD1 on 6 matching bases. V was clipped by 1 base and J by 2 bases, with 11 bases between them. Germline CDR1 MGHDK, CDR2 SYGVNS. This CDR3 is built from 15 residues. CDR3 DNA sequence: TGTGCCAGCAGTGAATCCGGAACAGGGAACTATGGCTACACCTTC. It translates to CASSESGTGNYGYTF.

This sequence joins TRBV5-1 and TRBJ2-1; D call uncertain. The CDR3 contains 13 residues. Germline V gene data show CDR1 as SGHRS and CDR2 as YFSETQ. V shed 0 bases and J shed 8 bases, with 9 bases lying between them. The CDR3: CASSLDGPDEQFF. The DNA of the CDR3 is TGCGCCAGCAGCTTGGACGGGCCGGATGAGCAGTTCTTC.

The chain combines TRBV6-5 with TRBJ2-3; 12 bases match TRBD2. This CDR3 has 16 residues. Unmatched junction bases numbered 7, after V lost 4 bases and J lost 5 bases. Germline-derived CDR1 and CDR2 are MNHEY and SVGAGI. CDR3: CASSSWTSGAEDTQYF. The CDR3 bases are TGTGCCAGCAGTTCTTGGACTAGCGGGGCGGAAGATACGCAGTATTTT.

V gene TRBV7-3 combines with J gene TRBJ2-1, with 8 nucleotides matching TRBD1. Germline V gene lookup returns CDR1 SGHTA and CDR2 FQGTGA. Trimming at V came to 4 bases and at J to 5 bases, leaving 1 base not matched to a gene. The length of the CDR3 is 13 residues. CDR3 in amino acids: CASSSDRDNEQFF. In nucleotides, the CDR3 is TGTGCCAGCAGCTCGGACAGGGACAATGAGCAGTTCTTC.

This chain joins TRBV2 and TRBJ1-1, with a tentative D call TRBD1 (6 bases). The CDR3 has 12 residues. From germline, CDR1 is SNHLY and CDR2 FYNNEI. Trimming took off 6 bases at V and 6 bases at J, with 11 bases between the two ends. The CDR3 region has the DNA TGTGCCAGCAGGGAGGGGGGGGCTGAAGCTTTCTTT. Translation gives CASREGGAEAFF.

CDR3 protein: CAWSVPPWAGGNTIYF. The CDR3 region has the DNA TGTGCCTGGAGTGTCCCACCGTGGGCGGGAGGAAACACCATATATTTT. V is TRBV30 and J is TRBJ1-3; D remains unclear. The ends were cut back, 0 bases at V and 4 bases at J, with 16 bases in the middle. This CDR3 has 16 residues. Per the germline V gene, CDR1 is GTSNPN and CDR2 is SVGIG (reference sequence).

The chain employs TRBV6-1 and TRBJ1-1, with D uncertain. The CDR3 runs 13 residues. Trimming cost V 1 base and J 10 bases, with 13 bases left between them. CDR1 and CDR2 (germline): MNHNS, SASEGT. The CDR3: CASSEEGRRGAFF. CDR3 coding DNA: TGTGCCAGCAGTGAAGAGGGCAGGAGAGGAGCTTTCTTT.

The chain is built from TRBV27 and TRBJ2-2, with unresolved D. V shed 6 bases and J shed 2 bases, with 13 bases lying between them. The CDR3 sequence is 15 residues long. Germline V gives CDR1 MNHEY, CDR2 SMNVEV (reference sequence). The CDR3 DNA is TGTGCCAGCAGAATTAACAAGGGTAACACCGGGGAGCTGTTTTTT. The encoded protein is CASRINKGNTGELFF.

The CDR3 DNA reads as TGTGCCAGCAGCCCCACGGCACTCTCCTACGAGCAGTACTTC. Its translation: CASSPTALSYEQYF. This sequence joins TRBV7-2 and TRBJ2-7, with unresolved D. Germline V gene lookup returns CDR1 SGHTA and CDR2 FQGNSA. The CDR3 runs to 14 residues. Trimming pared 5 bases from V and 0 bases from J, leaving 11 bases between.

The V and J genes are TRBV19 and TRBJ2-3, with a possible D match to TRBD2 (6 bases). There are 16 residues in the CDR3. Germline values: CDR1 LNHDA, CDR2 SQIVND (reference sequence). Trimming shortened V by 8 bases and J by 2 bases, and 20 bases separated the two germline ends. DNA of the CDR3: TGTGCCAGTGGGCAATCAAGGGACTGGCCCACAGATACGCAGTATTTT. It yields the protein CASGQSRDWPTDTQYF. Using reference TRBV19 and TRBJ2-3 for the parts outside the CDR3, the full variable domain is DGGITQSPKYLFRKEGQNVTLSCEQNLNHDAMYWYRQDPGQGLRLIYYSQIVNDFQKGDIAEGYSVSREKKESFPLTVTSAQKNPTAFYLCASGQSRDWPTDTQYFGPGTRLTVL.

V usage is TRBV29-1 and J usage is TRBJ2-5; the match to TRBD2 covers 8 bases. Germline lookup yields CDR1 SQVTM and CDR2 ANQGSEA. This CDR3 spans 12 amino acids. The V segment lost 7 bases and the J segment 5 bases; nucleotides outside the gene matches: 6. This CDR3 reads CSGSAGDETQYF. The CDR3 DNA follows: TGCAGCGGCTCAGCGGGAGATGAGACCCAGTACTTC.

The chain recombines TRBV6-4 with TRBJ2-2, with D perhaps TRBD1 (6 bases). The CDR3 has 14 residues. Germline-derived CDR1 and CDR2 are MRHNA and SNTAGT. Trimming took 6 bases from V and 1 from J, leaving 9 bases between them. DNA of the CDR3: TGTGCCAGCAGAATGGACAGGAACACCGGGGAGCTGTTTTTT. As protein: CASRMDRNTGELFF.

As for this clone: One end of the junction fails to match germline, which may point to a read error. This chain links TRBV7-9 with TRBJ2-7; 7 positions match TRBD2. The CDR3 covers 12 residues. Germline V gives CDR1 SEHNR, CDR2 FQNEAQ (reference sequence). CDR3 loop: CASSSPAREPYF. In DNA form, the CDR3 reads TGTGCCAGCAGCTCGCCGGCGCGGGAGCCGTACTTC. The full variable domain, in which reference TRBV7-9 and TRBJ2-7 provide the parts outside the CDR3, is DTGVSQNPRHKITKRGQNVTFRCDPISEHNRLYWYRQTLGQGPEFLTYFQNEAQLEKSRLLSDRFSAERPKGSFSTLEIQRTEQGDSAMYLCASSSPAREPYFGPGTRLTVT.